Shown below are 21 T cell receptor beta chains from a single sample sequenced in a study of graft-versus-host responses after intestinal transplantation. The protocol was immunoSEQ multiplex PCR, while the TCRdb copy is restricted to in-frame clones and leaves out a portion. The sample holds approximately 90,000 clones; around 93% are singletons and the top ten take 6% to 9%. The antigens for these receptors are not known. The sequenced sample was unstimulated CD8+ T cells sorted from spleen or lymph node cells, obtained before transplant. Receptor source: a human donor who was the organ donor for an intestinal transplant.

The genes are TRBV19 and TRBJ1-1; D gene uncertain. There are 12 residues in the CDR3. The V end was cut by 3 bases, the J end by 5 bases, with 7 bases between. Germline V gives CDR1 LNHDA, CDR2 SQIVND (reference sequence). The DNA for the CDR3 is TGTGCCAGTAGTATCGGGTCGACTGAAGCTTTCTTT. Residues: CASSIGSTEAFF. The entire variable domain, with the rest obtained from reference TRBV19 and TRBJ1-1, is as follows: DGGITQSPKYLFRKEGQNVTLSCEQNLNHDAMYWYRQDPGQGLRLIYYSQIVNDFQKGDIAEGYSVSREKKESFPLTVTSAQKNPTAFYLCASSIGSTEAFFGQGTRLTVV.

V and J are TRBV2 and TRBJ2-2; 11 positions agree with TRBD2. Germline V lookup: CDR1 SNHLY, CDR2 FYNNEI. The V and J ends lost 3 bases and 4 bases, in that order; junction bases with no gene match: 1. The CDR3 is made up of 15 amino acids. The CDR3 DNA follows: TGTGCCAGCAGTGAGCTAGCGGGGGGCACCGGGGAGCTGTTTTTT. It translates to CASSELAGGTGELFF.

The V call is TRBV14, the J call TRBJ2-3; the D call may be TRBD1 or TRBD2 (5 bases each). The germline V gene has CDR1 SGHDN and CDR2 FVKESK. The CDR3 loop spans 13 amino acids. V dropped 3 bases and J dropped 1 base, with 5 bases sitting between them. CDR3 DNA sequence: TGTGCCAGCAGCCAGGGGGGCACAGATACGCAGTATTTT. Amino acids: CASSQGGTDTQYF.

The chain combines TRBV2 with TRBJ2-1; 9 bases are shared with TRBD2. V shed 10 bases, J shed 4 bases, and the junction held 8 bases outside the gene matches. The CDR3 sequence is 14 residues long. Germline V gene data show CDR1 as SNHLY and CDR2 as FYNNEI. The CDR3 bases are TGTGCCACCCGTACTAGCGGGTCTTACAATGAGCAGTTCTTC. Translated, it gives CATRTSGSYNEQFF. Full variable domain (outside the CDR3, taken from reference TRBV2 and TRBJ2-1): EPEVTQTPSHQVTQMGQEVILRCVPISNHLYFYWYRQILGQKVEFLVSFYNNEISEKSEIFDDQFSVERPDGSNFTLKIRSTKLEDSAMYFCATRTSGSYNEQFFGPGTRLTVL.

In this sample, this clone turned up a few times. This chain connects TRBV5-5 to TRBJ1-2, with D maybe TRBD1 (5 bases). This CDR3 has 14 amino acids. CDR1 SGHKS and CDR2 YYEKEE come from the germline V gene (reference sequence). Deletions cut 1 base from V and 8 bases from J, with 15 bases between. CDR3 sequence: CASSLWGLPMGYTF. The CDR3 bases are TGTGCCAGCAGCTTGTGGGGCCTTCCTATGGGCTACACCTTC.

This chain joins TRBV5-1 and TRBJ1-2; D ambiguous. Germline lookup yields CDR1 SGHRS and CDR2 YFSETQ. This CDR3 is 16 amino acids long. V was clipped by 0 bases and J by 2 bases, with 14 bases between them. In DNA form, the CDR3 reads TGCGCCAGCAGCTTGGACCCCTGGACCTGGAACTATGGCTACACCTTC. As protein: CASSLDPWTWNYGYTF.

V gene TRBV7-3 combines with J gene TRBJ2-7; the D gene is possibly TRBD2 (7 bases). The CDR3 runs to 13 residues. Trimming shortened V by 2 bases and J by 5 bases, and 10 bases separated the two germline ends. The germline CDR1 and CDR2 sequences are SGHTA and FQGTGA. The CDR3 sequence: CASSLLGGDEQYF. The DNA of the CDR3 is TGTGCCAGCAGCTTATTAGGGGGGGACGAGCAGTACTTC.

About this clone itself: In the same sample, other DNA sequences code for this CDR3. The chain employs TRBV28 and TRBJ1-2; the D gene is possibly TRBD1 (5 bases). The CDR3 covers 19 residues. Per the germline V gene, CDR1 is MDHEN and CDR2 is SYDVKM. Trimming took off 3 bases at V and 6 bases at J, with 29 bases between the two ends. The CDR3 bases are TGTGCCAGCAGTTTGCAGTATCCCAGGGAATTTCCGAGTAGGGATGGCTACACCTTC. Amino acids: CASSLQYPREFPSRDGYTF.

V is TRBV7-9 and J is TRBJ1-2; D uncertain. Germline V gives CDR1 SEHNR, CDR2 FQNEAQ (reference sequence). V was clipped by 4 bases and J by 3 bases, with 15 bases between them. The CDR3 is 15 amino acids. The CDR3, as DNA: TGTGCCAGCAGCTCCTCTCGGGAGGGTCACTATGGCTACACCTTC. It codes for CASSSSREGHYGYTF.

DNA for the CDR3: TGTGCCAGCAGCGGAAGCAGTTACACCGGGGAGCTGTTTTTT. It codes for CASSGSSYTGELFF. V gene TRBV9 combines with J gene TRBJ2-2; D is unresolved. V was shortened by 3 bases and J by 3 bases, with 9 bases between the two germline ends. The CDR3 runs to 14 residues. CDR1 SGDLS and CDR2 YYNGEE come from the germline V gene. Variable domain in full (rest from reference TRBV9 and TRBJ2-2): DSGVTQTPKHLITATGQRVTLRCSPRSGDLSVYWYQQSLDQGLQFLIQYYNGEERAKGNILERFSAQQFPDLHSELNLSSLELGDSALYFCASSGSSYTGELFFGEGSRLTVL.

This chain links TRBV5-6 with TRBJ1-1; the D is unclear. Germline V gene lookup returns CDR1 SGHDT and CDR2 YYEEEE. The CDR3 runs to 13 residues. The germline V and J ends were trimmed by 4 bases and 2 bases, with 9 bases remaining between them. This CDR3 is CASSGPRNTEAFF. The CDR3 DNA reads as TGTGCCAGCAGCGGGCCTCGAAACACTGAAGCTTTCTTT.

The chain links TRBV7-9 to TRBJ1-2; D is unclear. Germline loops: CDR1 SEHNR, CDR2 FQNEAQ (reference sequence). The CDR3 sequence is 12 residues long. V lost 5 bases and J 8 bases, leaving 12 bases between the germline ends. The CDR3 protein is CASSPRGRGYTF. The CDR3 bases are TGTGCCAGCAGCCCCAGAGGTCGGGGCTACACCTTC.

The rearrangement joins TRBV27 to TRBJ1-2; TRBD1 matches 10 bases. V dropped 6 bases and J dropped 4; count of bases not matched to a gene: 17. CDR3 length: 18 residues. Germline lookup yields CDR1 MNHEY and CDR2 SMNVEV (reference sequence). Here the CDR3 reads CASSPSGTGVFLCYGYTF. The CDR3 nucleotides read TGTGCCAGCAGCCCGAGCGGGACAGGGGTTTTTCTCTGCTATGGCTACACCTTC.

The genes are TRBV5-4 and TRBJ2-7; 10 bases map to TRBD1. V lost 4 bases and J lost 3; bases outside the gene matches: 4. Germline assignment: CDR1 SGHNT and CDR2 YYREEE (reference sequence). CDR3 length: 14 residues. CDR3 region: CASSTRTGGYEQYF. CDR3 sequence (DNA): TGTGCCAGCAGCACAAGGACAGGGGGCTACGAGCAGTACTTC.

The rearrangement links TRBV7-5 to TRBJ2-3; the table's D call of TRBD2 was not tested on the DNA. TRBV7-5 is flagged as a pseudogene. The CDR3 runs to 18 residues. CDR3 region: CVRSLRPGGLAGADTQYF. CDR3 nucleotides: TGTGTCAGAAGCTTACGACCCGGGGGACTAGCGGGTGCAGATACGCAGTATTTT.

This clone was found once. The chain couples TRBV4-1 to TRBJ2-5; the D is unclear. V dropped 3 bases and J dropped 2 bases, with 4 bases sitting between them. In germline, CDR1 is MGHRA, CDR2 YSYEKL. CDR3 length: 12 amino acids. The CDR3 region has the DNA TGCGCCAGCAGCCATGCACAAGAGACCCAGTACTTC. As protein: CASSHAQETQYF.

The chain recombines TRBV9 with TRBJ2-6; 7 bases map to TRBD2. CDR3 length equals 15 residues. J lost 0 bases, V lost 6 bases, and 3 bases had no gene match. CDR1 is SGDLS and CDR2 is YYNGEE in the germline V gene. CDR3 DNA: TGTGCCAGCACGGGGAGGGTCTCTGGGGCCAACGTCCTGACTTTC. Its protein is CASTGRVSGANVLTF.

The chain is built from TRBV5-1 and TRBJ2-1; 9 nucleotides match TRBD2. Looked up from germline, CDR1 is SGHRS and CDR2 is YFSETQ. The CDR3 is 15 residues long. V shed 0 bases and J 3 bases; nucleotides not matched to a gene: 1. The CDR3 spells CASSLEAGGYNEQFF. CDR3 DNA sequence: TGCGCCAGCAGCTTGGAAGCGGGGGGCTACAATGAGCAGTTCTTC.

This clone has only one observation. The chain joins TRBV6-1 to TRBJ2-1; D is undetermined. The CDR3 consists of 11 residues. The germline gives CDR1 MNHNS, CDR2 SASEGT. V was pared by 3 bases and J by 7 bases, with 4 bases between. The CDR3 reads CASSEGNEQFF. The CDR3 DNA follows: TGTGCCAGCAGTGAGGGGAATGAGCAGTTCTTC.

The J gene is TRBJ2-1, the V gene TRBV7-9; tentatively, D is TRBD2 (5 bases). CDR3 length equals 17 residues. Deletions cut 4 bases from V and 10 bases from J, with 26 bases between. Germline values: CDR1 SEHNR, CDR2 FQNEAQ (reference sequence). The CDR3 DNA sequence: TGTGCCAGCAGCTCACGGAGGCCTAAGGGCCCCCTTGTGGAGCAGTTCTTC. Translating it yields CASSSRRPKGPLVEQFF.

The chain joins TRBV6-9 to TRBJ1-2, with 9 bases lining up with TRBD1. V lost 5 bases to trimming and J lost 5 bases; unmatched junction nucleotides: 12. The CDR3 sequence is 16 residues long. Germline loops: CDR1 MNHGY, CDR2 SVAAGI. CDR3 in amino acids: CASSAYGTGLKYGYTF. The CDR3 nucleotides are TGTGCCAGCAGTGCATACGGGACAGGGCTCAAATATGGCTACACCTTC.